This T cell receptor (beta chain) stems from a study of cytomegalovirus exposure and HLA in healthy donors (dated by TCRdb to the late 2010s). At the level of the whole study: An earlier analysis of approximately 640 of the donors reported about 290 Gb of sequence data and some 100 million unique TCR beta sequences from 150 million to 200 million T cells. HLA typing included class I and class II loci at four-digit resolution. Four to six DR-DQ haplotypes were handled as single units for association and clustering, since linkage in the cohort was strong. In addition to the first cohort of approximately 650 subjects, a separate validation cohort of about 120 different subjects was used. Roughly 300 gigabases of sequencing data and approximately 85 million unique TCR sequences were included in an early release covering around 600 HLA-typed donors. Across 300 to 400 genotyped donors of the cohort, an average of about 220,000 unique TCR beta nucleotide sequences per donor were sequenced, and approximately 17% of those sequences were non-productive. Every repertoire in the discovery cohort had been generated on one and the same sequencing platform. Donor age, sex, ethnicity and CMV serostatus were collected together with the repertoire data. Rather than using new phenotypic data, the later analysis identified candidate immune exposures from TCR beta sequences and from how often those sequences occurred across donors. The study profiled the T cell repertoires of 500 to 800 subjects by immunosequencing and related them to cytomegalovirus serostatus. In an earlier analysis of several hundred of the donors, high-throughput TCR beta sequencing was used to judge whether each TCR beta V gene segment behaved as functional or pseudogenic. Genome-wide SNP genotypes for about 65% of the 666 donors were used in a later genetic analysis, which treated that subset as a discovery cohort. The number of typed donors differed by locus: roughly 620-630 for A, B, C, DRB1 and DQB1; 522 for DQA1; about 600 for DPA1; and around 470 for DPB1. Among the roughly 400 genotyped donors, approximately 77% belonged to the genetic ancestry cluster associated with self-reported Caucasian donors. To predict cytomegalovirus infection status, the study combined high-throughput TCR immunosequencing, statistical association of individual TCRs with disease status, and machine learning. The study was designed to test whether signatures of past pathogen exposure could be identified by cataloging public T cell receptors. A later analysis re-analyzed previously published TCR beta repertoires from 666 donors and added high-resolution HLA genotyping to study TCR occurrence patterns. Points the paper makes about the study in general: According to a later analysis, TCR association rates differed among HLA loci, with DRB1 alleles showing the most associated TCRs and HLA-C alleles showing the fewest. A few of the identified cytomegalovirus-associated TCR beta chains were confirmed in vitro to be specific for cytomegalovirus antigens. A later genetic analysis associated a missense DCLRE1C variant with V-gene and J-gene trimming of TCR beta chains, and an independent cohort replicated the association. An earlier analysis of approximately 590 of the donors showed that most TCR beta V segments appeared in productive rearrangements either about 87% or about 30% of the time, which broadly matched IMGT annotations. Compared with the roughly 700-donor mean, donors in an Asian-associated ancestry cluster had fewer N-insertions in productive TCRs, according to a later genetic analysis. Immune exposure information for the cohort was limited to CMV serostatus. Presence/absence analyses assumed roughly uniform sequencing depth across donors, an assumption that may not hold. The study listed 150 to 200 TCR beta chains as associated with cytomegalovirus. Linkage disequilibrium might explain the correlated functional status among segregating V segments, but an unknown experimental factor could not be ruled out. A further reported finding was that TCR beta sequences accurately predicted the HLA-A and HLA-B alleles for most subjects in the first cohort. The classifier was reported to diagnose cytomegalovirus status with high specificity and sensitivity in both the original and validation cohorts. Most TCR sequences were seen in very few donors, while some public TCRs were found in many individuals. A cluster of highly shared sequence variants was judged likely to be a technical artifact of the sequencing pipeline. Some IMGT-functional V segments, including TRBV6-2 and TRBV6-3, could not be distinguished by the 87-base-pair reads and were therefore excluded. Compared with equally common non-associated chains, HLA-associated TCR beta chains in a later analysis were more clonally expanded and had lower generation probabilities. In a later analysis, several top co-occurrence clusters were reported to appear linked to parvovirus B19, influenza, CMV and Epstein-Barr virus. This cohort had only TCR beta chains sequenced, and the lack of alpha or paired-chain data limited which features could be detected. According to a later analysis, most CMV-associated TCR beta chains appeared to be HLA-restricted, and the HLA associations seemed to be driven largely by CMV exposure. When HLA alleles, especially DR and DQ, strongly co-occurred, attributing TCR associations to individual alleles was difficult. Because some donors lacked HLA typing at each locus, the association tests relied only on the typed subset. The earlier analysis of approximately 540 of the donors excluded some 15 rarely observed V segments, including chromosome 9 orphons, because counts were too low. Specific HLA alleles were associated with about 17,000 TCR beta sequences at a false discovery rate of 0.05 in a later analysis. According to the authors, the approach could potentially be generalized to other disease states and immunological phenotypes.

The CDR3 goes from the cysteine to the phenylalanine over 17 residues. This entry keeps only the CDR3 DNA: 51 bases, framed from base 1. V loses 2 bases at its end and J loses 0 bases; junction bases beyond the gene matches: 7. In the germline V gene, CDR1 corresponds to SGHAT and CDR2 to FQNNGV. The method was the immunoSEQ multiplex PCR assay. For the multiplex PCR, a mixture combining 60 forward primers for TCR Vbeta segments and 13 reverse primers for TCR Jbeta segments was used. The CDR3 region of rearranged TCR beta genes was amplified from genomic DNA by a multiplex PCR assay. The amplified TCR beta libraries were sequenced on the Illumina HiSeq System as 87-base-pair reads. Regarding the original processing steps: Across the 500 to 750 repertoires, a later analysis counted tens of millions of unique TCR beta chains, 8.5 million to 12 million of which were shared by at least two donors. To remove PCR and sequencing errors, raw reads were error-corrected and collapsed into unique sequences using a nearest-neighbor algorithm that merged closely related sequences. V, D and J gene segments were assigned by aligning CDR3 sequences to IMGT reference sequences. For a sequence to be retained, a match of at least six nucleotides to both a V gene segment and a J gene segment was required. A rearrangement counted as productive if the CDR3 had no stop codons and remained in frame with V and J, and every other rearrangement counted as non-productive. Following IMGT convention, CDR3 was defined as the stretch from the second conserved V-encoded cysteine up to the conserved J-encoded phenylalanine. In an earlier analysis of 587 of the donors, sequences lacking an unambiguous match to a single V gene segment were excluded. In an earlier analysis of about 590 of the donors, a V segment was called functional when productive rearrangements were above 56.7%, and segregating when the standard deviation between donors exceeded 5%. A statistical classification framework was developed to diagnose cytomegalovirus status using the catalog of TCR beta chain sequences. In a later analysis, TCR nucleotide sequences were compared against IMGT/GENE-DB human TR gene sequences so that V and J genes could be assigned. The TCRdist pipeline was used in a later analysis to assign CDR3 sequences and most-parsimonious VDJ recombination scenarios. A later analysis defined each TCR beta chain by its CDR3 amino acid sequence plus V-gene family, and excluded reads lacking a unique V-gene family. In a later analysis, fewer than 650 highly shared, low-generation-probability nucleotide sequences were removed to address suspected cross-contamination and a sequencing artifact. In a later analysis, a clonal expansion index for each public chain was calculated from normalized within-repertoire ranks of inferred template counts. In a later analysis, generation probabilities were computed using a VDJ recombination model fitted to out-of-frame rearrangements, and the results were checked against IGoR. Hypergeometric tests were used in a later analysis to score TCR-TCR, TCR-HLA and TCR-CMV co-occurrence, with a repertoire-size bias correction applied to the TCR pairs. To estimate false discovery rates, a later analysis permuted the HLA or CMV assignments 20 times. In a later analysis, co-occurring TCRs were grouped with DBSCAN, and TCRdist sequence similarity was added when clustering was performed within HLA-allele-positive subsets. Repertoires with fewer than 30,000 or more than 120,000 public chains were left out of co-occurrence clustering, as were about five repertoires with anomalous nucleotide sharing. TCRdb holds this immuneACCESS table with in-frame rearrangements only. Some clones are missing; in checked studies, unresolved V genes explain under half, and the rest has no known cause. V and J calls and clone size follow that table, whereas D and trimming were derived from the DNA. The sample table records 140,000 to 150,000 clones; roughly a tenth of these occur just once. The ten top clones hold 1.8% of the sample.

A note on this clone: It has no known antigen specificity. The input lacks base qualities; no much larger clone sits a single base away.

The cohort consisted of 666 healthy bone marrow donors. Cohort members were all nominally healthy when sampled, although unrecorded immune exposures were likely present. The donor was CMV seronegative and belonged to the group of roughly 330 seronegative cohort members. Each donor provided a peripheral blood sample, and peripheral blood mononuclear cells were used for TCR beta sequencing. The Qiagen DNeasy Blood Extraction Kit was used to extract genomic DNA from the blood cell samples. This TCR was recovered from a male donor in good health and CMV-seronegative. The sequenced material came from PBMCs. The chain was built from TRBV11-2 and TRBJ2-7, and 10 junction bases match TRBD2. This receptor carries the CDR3 CASSLMVAGGYSYEQYF. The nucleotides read TGTGCCAGCAGCTTAATGGTAGCGGGGGGTTACTCCTACGAGCAGTACTTC. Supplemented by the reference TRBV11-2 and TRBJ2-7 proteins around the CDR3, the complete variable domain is EAGVAQSPRYKIIEKRQSVAFWCNPISGHATLYWYQQILGQGPKLLIQFQNNGVVDDSQLPKDRFSAERLKGVDSTLKIQPAKLEDSAVYLCASSLMVAGGYSYEQYFGPGTRLTVT.